These T cell receptor beta chains were read from a single sample in a study of T cell repertoires in cytomegalovirus infection. These receptors lack a known antigen. TCRdb itself ran the reads through MiXCR, one entry per CDR3 protein. This sample yields around 130,000 distinct CDR3 sequences, of which roughly a quarter are seen a single time; roughly 35% belongs to the top ten. What was sequenced was PBMCs, sequenced either directly or after in vitro stimulation (not recorded which). These receptor sequences come from a human donor in good health (CMV status not recorded). Some clones in this sample may be carry-over from other donors' samples. Each CDR3 is given with its conserved first and last residue. Each record gives: clone size, J gene, V gene, D gene, CDR3 DNA, CDR3 protein. D genes are given only for firm matches. Not all rows give a size; the values are once, few, many and, for expanded clones, a class.

clone_size: NA
j_call: TRBJ1-1
v_call: TRBV14
d_call: NA
cdr3_nt: TGTGCCAGCAGCTCGAAGGGTCGAATTAGCGGAACTGAAGCTTTCTTT
cdr3_aa: CASSSKGRISGTEAFF

clone_size: NA
j_call: TRBJ1-2
v_call: TRBV12-3/TRBV12-4
d_call: NA
cdr3_nt: TGTGCCAGCACCCCCCGCCTCACTAGGTCAGGGGATGGCTACACCTTC
cdr3_aa: CASTPRLTRSGDGYTF

clone_size: many
j_call: TRBJ1-1
v_call: TRBV29-1
d_call: NA
cdr3_nt: TGCAGCGCTGCATGGGACACTGAAGCTTTCTTT
cdr3_aa: CSAAWDTEAFF

clone_size: NA
j_call: TRBJ1-5
v_call: TRBV6-6
d_call: NA
cdr3_nt: TGTGCCAGCAGTTACGAGGGGCGAGGCAATCAGCCCCAGCATTTT
cdr3_aa: CASSYEGRGNQPQHF

clone_size: few
j_call: TRBJ2-1
v_call: TRBV12-3/TRBV12-4
d_call: TRBD2
cdr3_nt: TGTGCCAGCGGCCCCGGCGGGACTAGCTCCTACAATGAGCAGTTCTTC
cdr3_aa: CASGPGGTSSYNEQFF

clone_size: few
j_call: TRBJ2-2
v_call: TRBV11-3
d_call: NA
cdr3_nt: TGTGCCAGCAGCTCGGCACTACAAAACACCGGGGAGCTGTTTTTT
cdr3_aa: CASSSALQNTGELFF

clone_size: many
j_call: TRBJ2-5
v_call: TRBV6-2/TRBV6-3
d_call: NA
cdr3_nt: TGTGCCAGCAGTTACCCTTTAAGTTGGATGCAGGGGCGTAAAGAGACCCAGTACTTC
cdr3_aa: CASSYPLSWMQGRKETQYF

clone_size: once
j_call: TRBJ2-7
v_call: TRBV7-2
d_call: NA
cdr3_nt: TGTGCCAGCAGCTTAGACTCCGGGGGCCTCGAGCAGTACTTC
cdr3_aa: CASSLDSGGLEQYF

clone_size: many
j_call: TRBJ2-7
v_call: TRBV12-3/TRBV12-4
d_call: TRBD2
cdr3_nt: TGTGCCAGCAGTTTAGGGGACTACAGCTCCTACGAGCAGTACTTC
cdr3_aa: CASSLGDYSSYEQYF

clone_size: many
j_call: TRBJ1-1
v_call: TRBV7-2
d_call: TRBD1
cdr3_nt: TGTGCCAGCAGCGCGAACAGGGGGCTCAACACTGAAGCTTTCTTT
cdr3_aa: CASSANRGLNTEAFF

clone_size: many
j_call: TRBJ1-2
v_call: TRBV7-8
d_call: NA
cdr3_nt: TGTGCCAGCAGCTGGGCCCGGAGGGACTATGGCTACACCTTC
cdr3_aa: CASSWARRDYGYTF

clone_size: few
j_call: TRBJ1-2
v_call: TRBV12-3/TRBV12-4
d_call: NA
cdr3_nt: TGTGCCAGCAGTTTTGGTCGGGGTGGCTATGGCTACACCTTC
cdr3_aa: CASSFGRGGYGYTF

clone_size: few
j_call: TRBJ1-2
v_call: TRBV7-2
d_call: TRBD1
cdr3_nt: TGTGCCAGCAGCGTCTCAGGGGGCGCCTATGGCTACACCTTC
cdr3_aa: CASSVSGGAYGYTF

clone_size: NA
j_call: TRBJ2-1
v_call: TRBV20-1
d_call: TRBD2
cdr3_nt: TGCAGTGCTAGAGTGACTGCCGGGAGGGCCCCCTACAATGAGCAGTTCTTC
cdr3_aa: CSARVTAGRAPYNEQFF

clone_size: once
j_call: TRBJ2-3
v_call: TRBV4-2
d_call: TRBD2
cdr3_nt: TGTGCCAGCAGCCAAGCCGCGGGGGCAGATACGCAGTATTTT
cdr3_aa: CASSQAAGADTQYF

clone_size: many
j_call: TRBJ2-1
v_call: TRBV12-3/TRBV12-4
d_call: NA
cdr3_nt: TGTGCCAGCAGCCTACCACCATCCTACAATGAGCAGTTCTTC
cdr3_aa: CASSLPPSYNEQFF

clone_size: NA
j_call: TRBJ1-1
v_call: TRBV7-9
d_call: NA
cdr3_nt: TGTGCCAGCAGCTTATTGATGGAGGCTGAAGCTTTCTTT
cdr3_aa: CASSLLMEAEAFF

clone_size: many
j_call: TRBJ2-7
v_call: TRBV6-1
d_call: TRBD2
cdr3_nt: TGTGCCAGCACCTCGGCGGGAGGGCCTTACGAGCAGTACTTC
cdr3_aa: CASTSAGGPYEQYF

clone_size: NA
j_call: TRBJ1-5
v_call: TRBV19
d_call: NA
cdr3_nt: TGTGCCAGTAGTATAGAGTCAGGGCAGGGGAGCAATCAGCCCCAGCATTTT
cdr3_aa: CASSIESGQGSNQPQHF

clone_size: NA
j_call: TRBJ2-7
v_call: TRBV12-3/TRBV12-4
d_call: NA
cdr3_nt: TGTGCCAGCAGTTTCACTCAAAGGGAGTACGAGCAGTACTTC
cdr3_aa: CASSFTQREYEQYF

clone_size: NA
j_call: TRBJ1-2
v_call: TRBV12-5
d_call: NA
cdr3_nt: TGTGCTAGTGGTTCGAGGGACCTCTATGGCTACACCTTC
cdr3_aa: CASGSRDLYGYTF

clone_size: once
j_call: TRBJ2-3
v_call: TRBV2
d_call: NA
cdr3_nt: TGTGCCAGCAAGGGTCATACGCAGTATTTT
cdr3_aa: CASKGHTQYF

clone_size: few
j_call: TRBJ2-1
v_call: TRBV5-5
d_call: TRBD2
cdr3_nt: TGTGCCAGCAGCTTGGCCGGGACTAACTACAATGAGCAGTTCTTC
cdr3_aa: CASSLAGTNYNEQFF

clone_size: NA
j_call: TRBJ2-1
v_call: TRBV12-5
d_call: NA
cdr3_nt: TGTGCTAGTGGCCTTACGCAGGGGAGGGGTGAGGGCAATGAGCAGTTCTTC
cdr3_aa: CASGLTQGRGEGNEQFF

clone_size: few
j_call: TRBJ2-1
v_call: TRBV7-6
d_call: TRBD2
cdr3_nt: TGTGCCAGCAGCTCGCAGCCCACTCTAGCGGGGGACTACAATGAGCAGTTCTTC
cdr3_aa: CASSSQPTLAGDYNEQFF

clone_size: NA
j_call: TRBJ2-4
v_call: TRBV4-1
d_call: NA
cdr3_nt: TGCGCCAGCAGTCCGGGACTCGCTAGTGGGGCGGCCAAAAACATTCAGTACTTC
cdr3_aa: CASSPGLASGAAKNIQYF

clone_size: many
j_call: TRBJ1-1
v_call: TRBV4-1
d_call: NA
cdr3_nt: TGCGCCAGCAGCCATAGGCCCCAAGTGCCAACTGAAGCTTTCTTT
cdr3_aa: CASSHRPQVPTEAFF

clone_size: few
j_call: TRBJ2-1
v_call: TRBV11-2
d_call: NA
cdr3_nt: TGTGCCAGCAGCTTAATCCGGGGCTCCTACAATGAGCAGTTCTTC
cdr3_aa: CASSLIRGSYNEQFF

clone_size: NA
j_call: TRBJ2-1
v_call: TRBV7-9
d_call: NA
cdr3_nt: TGTGCCAGCAGCGGACCGGATGAGCAGTTCTTC
cdr3_aa: CASSGPDEQFF

clone_size: NA
j_call: TRBJ2-1
v_call: TRBV27
d_call: NA
cdr3_nt: TGTGCCAGCAGTTTAGCCTATAACCCACACCCGCAGTTCTTC
cdr3_aa: CASSLAYNPHPQFF

clone_size: few
j_call: TRBJ2-6
v_call: TRBV15
d_call: NA
cdr3_nt: TGTGCCACCAGCAGAGATCCATCCTCTGGGGCCAACGTCCTGACTTTC
cdr3_aa: CATSRDPSSGANVLTF

clone_size: NA
j_call: TRBJ1-2
v_call: TRBV10-2
d_call: NA
cdr3_nt: TGCGCCAGCAGTGGGACTGACAGCCATACTTATGGCTACACCTTC
cdr3_aa: CASSGTDSHTYGYTF

clone_size: NA
j_call: TRBJ1-2
v_call: TRBV7-6
d_call: NA
cdr3_nt: TGTGCCAGCAGCGTCGCAGGGGCTGCTGGGAGGGGCTACACCTTC
cdr3_aa: CASSVAGAAGRGYTF

clone_size: few
j_call: TRBJ2-2
v_call: TRBV24-1
d_call: NA
cdr3_nt: TGTGCCACCAGGGGCATTGGGACCGGGGAGCTGTTTTTT
cdr3_aa: CATRGIGTGELFF

clone_size: many
j_call: TRBJ1-4
v_call: TRBV2
d_call: NA
cdr3_nt: TGTGCCAGCGGAGGGGTTCCGAATGAAAAACTGTTTTTT
cdr3_aa: CASGGVPNEKLFF

clone_size: many
j_call: TRBJ2-5
v_call: TRBV7-2
d_call: TRBD2
cdr3_nt: TGTGCCAGCACCGGACTAGCGGCACTAAGGGAGACCCAGTACTTC
cdr3_aa: CASTGLAALRETQYF

clone_size: few
j_call: TRBJ2-1
v_call: TRBV20-1
d_call: NA
cdr3_nt: TGCAGTGCTAGTCTGGCGCGGGGTTTGATCTATGAGCAGTTCTTC
cdr3_aa: CSASLARGLIYEQFF

clone_size: NA
j_call: TRBJ1-1
v_call: TRBV28
d_call: NA
cdr3_nt: TGTGCCAGCAGTATTGAAAAGACTGCAGCTTTCTTT
cdr3_aa: CASSIEKTAAFF

clone_size: few
j_call: TRBJ2-2
v_call: TRBV28
d_call: NA
cdr3_nt: TGTGCCAGCAGTTTGCCAGACTCCGGCGGGGAGCTGTTTTTT
cdr3_aa: CASSLPDSGGELFF

clone_size: NA
j_call: TRBJ2-3
v_call: TRBV11-2
d_call: TRBD1
cdr3_nt: TGTGCCAGCAGCGAAACAGGGGGAATCACAGATACGCAGTATTTT
cdr3_aa: CASSETGGITDTQYF

clone_size: few
j_call: TRBJ2-2
v_call: TRBV25-1
d_call: TRBD1
cdr3_nt: TGTGCCAGCAGTGAAGCCCCGGGACAGGGGAAAACCGGGGAGCTGTTTTTT
cdr3_aa: CASSEAPGQGKTGELFF

clone_size: NA
j_call: TRBJ2-3
v_call: TRBV2
d_call: NA
cdr3_nt: TGTGCCAGCAGTCCCGGACTAACAGATACGCAGTATTTT
cdr3_aa: CASSPGLTDTQYF

clone_size: many
j_call: TRBJ2-1
v_call: TRBV11-2
d_call: TRBD2
cdr3_nt: TGTGCCAGCAGCTTATCTGCGGGAGGGCCGTACAATGAGCAGTTCTTC
cdr3_aa: CASSLSAGGPYNEQFF

clone_size: NA
j_call: TRBJ2-3
v_call: TRBV19
d_call: NA
cdr3_nt: TGTGCCAGTTCACTCCGAAATGATCGAGATACGCAGTATTTT
cdr3_aa: CASSLRNDRDTQYF

clone_size: few
j_call: TRBJ2-7
v_call: TRBV28
d_call: TRBD2
cdr3_nt: TGTGCCAGCAGCGGTACGGCGGGGGCCTACGAGCAGTACTTC
cdr3_aa: CASSGTAGAYEQYF